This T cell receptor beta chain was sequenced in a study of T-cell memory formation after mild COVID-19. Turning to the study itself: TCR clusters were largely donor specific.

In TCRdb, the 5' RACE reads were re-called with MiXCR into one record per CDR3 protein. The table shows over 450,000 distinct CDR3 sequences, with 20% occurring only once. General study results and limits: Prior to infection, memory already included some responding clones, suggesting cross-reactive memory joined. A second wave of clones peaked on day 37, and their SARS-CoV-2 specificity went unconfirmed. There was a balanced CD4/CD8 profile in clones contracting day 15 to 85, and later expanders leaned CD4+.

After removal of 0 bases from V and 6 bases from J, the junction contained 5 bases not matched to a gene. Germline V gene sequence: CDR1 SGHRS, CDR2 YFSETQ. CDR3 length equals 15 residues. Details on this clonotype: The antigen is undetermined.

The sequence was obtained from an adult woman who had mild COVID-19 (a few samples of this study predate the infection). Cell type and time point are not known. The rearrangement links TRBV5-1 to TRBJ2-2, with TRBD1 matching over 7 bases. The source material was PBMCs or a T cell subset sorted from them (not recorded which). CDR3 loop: CASSLVDRESGELFF. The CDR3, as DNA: TGCGCCAGCAGCTTGGTTGACAGGGAATCCGGGGAGCTGTTTTTT.